What follows are 32 T cell receptor beta chains derived from one specimen sequenced in a study of long-term antiretroviral therapy in people with HIV. A v3.0 immunoSEQ assay was performed at survey level. Measured with immunoSEQ multiplex PCR; TCRdb has only the in-frame clones, and not every one. The sample lists tens of thousands of clones, 94% occurring once. The sample in question was unsorted PBMCs, obtained roughly 9.4 years after starting antiretroviral therapy. The receptor source for this set is a man aged 25 to 45 with HIV.

V gene TRBV9 combines with J gene TRBJ2-7, with 8 bases aligning to TRBD1. This CDR3 comprises 14 residues. Trimming took 4 bases from V and 5 from J; bases not matched to a gene: 8. Germline V gives CDR1 SGDLS, CDR2 YYNGEE. DNA for the CDR3: TGTGCCAGCAGCCACGAGGTGACAGGGGACGAGCAGTACTTC. Residues: CASSHEVTGDEQYF.

J is TRBJ1-1 and V is TRBV6-6; D is unresolved. The CDR3 covers 13 residues. CDR1 and CDR2 from the germline V gene are MNHNY and SVGAGI (reference sequence). V was shortened by 5 bases and J by 11 bases, with 18 bases between the two germline ends. CDR3 sequence (DNA): TGTGCCAGCAGTGGCACGGACTCCCCTCCGGCTTTCTTT. Translated, it gives CASSGTDSPPAFF.

V usage is TRBV9 and J usage is TRBJ1-2; 8 nucleotides align to TRBD1. The CDR3 runs 15 residues. J gave up 4 bases and V 3 bases, and 8 bases lay outside the gene matches. Germline CDR1 SGDLS, CDR2 YYNGEE. The CDR3 is CASSATGQDAYGYTF. As DNA, the CDR3 is TGTGCCAGCAGCGCAACGGGACAGGACGCCTATGGCTACACCTTC.

The chain joins TRBV7-2 to TRBJ2-7; perhaps TRBD2 as D (6 bases). Trimming left V 6 bases short and J 5 bases short, with 20 bases between. The CDR3 is 15 amino acids. Germline CDR1 is SGHTA and CDR2 is FQGNSA. DNA of the CDR3: TGTGCCAGCAGTTCCCAAGGCGGGGAATCGGACGAGCAGTACTTC. Its translation: CASSSQGGESDEQYF.

This clone was found a few times. The chain has TRBV28 and TRBJ1-6; unclear D gene. The CDR3 covers 13 residues. Germline V gene data show CDR1 as MDHEN and CDR2 as SYDVKM. V shed 7 bases and J shed 7 bases, with 11 bases lying between them. In nucleotides, the CDR3 is TGTGCCAGCACTTCGGGCCAAAATTCACCCCTCCACTTT. Amino acid sequence: CASTSGQNSPLHF.

The chain employs TRBV10-1 and TRBJ2-5; maybe TRBD2 (5 bases). Looked up from germline, CDR1 is WNHNN and CDR2 is SYGVQD (reference sequence). The CDR3 has 15 residues. V lost 1 base to trimming and J lost 4 bases, with 13 bases between them. Here the CDR3 reads CASSELGFLAETQYF. In nucleotides, the CDR3 is TGCGCCAGCAGTGAGTTAGGCTTCCTAGCAGAGACCCAGTACTTC.

This rearrangement joins TRBV7-6 to TRBJ2-1; no firm D call. CDR1 is SGHVS, CDR2 FNYEAQ, per germline. The V end was cut by 5 bases, the J end by 10 bases, with 15 bases between. This CDR3 has 13 residues. CDR3 residues: CASSPGPPWEQFF. CDR3 nucleotide sequence: TGTGCCAGCAGCCCCGGGCCGCCGTGGGAGCAGTTCTTC.

The V gene is TRBV5-1, the J gene TRBJ1-2, with D unclear. Trimming left V 0 bases short and J 0 bases short, with 9 bases between. The CDR3 has 15 amino acids. Per germline, CDR1 SGHRS and CDR2 YFSETQ. The chain's CDR3 is CASSLGLSSNYGYTF. Written as DNA, the CDR3 is TGCGCCAGCAGCTTGGGGTTAAGCTCTAACTATGGCTACACCTTC.

This chain connects TRBV7-6 to TRBJ2-5; D gene uncertain. In germline, CDR1 is SGHVS, CDR2 FNYEAQ. The CDR3 has 12 residues. V was trimmed by 1 base and J by 7 bases, leaving 7 bases between them. CDR3 sequence reads: CASSLEGVTQYF. For the CDR3, the DNA is TGTGCCAGCAGCTTAGAGGGTGTGACCCAGTACTTC. The whole variable domain, remainder taken from reference TRBV7-6 and TRBJ2-5, is GAGVSQSPRYKVTKRGQDVALRCDPISGHVSLYWYRQALGQGPEFLTYFNYEAQQDKSGLPNDRFSAERPEGSISTLTIQRTEQRDSAMYRCASSLEGVTQYFGPGTRLLVL.

V and J are TRBV7-3 and TRBJ2-5; 14 nucleotides line up with TRBD2. Germline V CDR1 and CDR2: SGHTA, FQGTGA. The CDR3 sequence is 18 residues long. J gave up 0 bases and V 5 bases, and 8 bases lay outside the gene matches. CDR3 in amino acids: CASSPGLAGVMYQETQYF. The CDR3 DNA is TGTGCCAGCAGCCCGGGACTAGCGGGGGTGATGTACCAAGAGACCCAGTACTTC.

V is TRBV30 and J is TRBJ1-3; D remains unclear. This CDR3 has 16 residues. V lost 0 bases, J lost 3 bases, and 15 bases lay in between. Germline assignment: CDR1 GTSNPN and CDR2 SVGIG (reference sequence). The CDR3 here is CAWSVLGEGIGNTIYF. CDR3 bases: TGTGCCTGGAGTGTACTCGGGGAAGGTATTGGAAACACCATATATTTT.

The rearrangement uses TRBV6-1 and TRBJ1-2; no reliable D call. The germline V gene has CDR1 MNHNS and CDR2 SASEGT. The CDR3 is 18 residues long. Trimming shortened V by 3 bases and J by 0 bases, and 20 bases separated the two germline ends. The CDR3 DNA follows: TGTGCCAGCAGTGACGATGGGATGTACAGCCAACCTAACTATGGCTACACCTTC. Translated, it gives CASSDDGMYSQPNYGYTF.

The genes are TRBV7-8 and TRBJ2-2; 9 bases align to TRBD1. The CDR3 is 14 amino acids. Per germline, CDR1 SGHVS and CDR2 FQNEAQ. With 4 bases clipped from V and 7 bases from J, the junction kept 4 bases outside the gene matches. The CDR3 region is CASSSQGAGGELFF. For the CDR3, the DNA is TGTGCCAGCAGCTCACAGGGGGCTGGCGGGGAGCTGTTTTTT.

The chain couples TRBV11-2 to TRBJ2-1, with D unclear. Trimming cost V 2 bases and J 8 bases, with 13 bases left between them. Germline loops: CDR1 SGHAT, CDR2 FQNNGV. CDR3 size: 14 residues. In nucleotides, the CDR3 is TGTGCCAGCAGCTTATCGCTGGGTATCGATGAGCAGTTCTTC. Translated: CASSLSLGIDEQFF.

The gene calls are TRBV12-5 and TRBJ2-5; 11 positions match TRBD1. Germline V lookup: CDR1 LGHNT, CDR2 FRNRAP. The V gene end was trimmed by 1 base and the J gene end by 4 bases; junction bases not matched to a gene: 5. The CDR3 spans 16 residues. The CDR3 reads CASGLGGTGGRETQYF. CDR3 DNA sequence: TGTGCTAGTGGTTTGGGGGGGACAGGGGGTCGAGAGACCCAGTACTTC.

V usage is TRBV4-1 and J usage is TRBJ2-7; tentatively, D is TRBD2 (6 bases). CDR1 is MGHRA, CDR2 YSYEKL, per germline. Trimming cost V 4 bases and J 4 bases, with 17 bases left between them. This CDR3 has 15 amino acids. CDR3 loop: CASSRLAEGIYEQYV. CDR3 DNA sequence: TGCGCCAGCAGCCGACTCGCGGAGGGTATTTACGAGCAGTACGTC.

The rearrangement uses TRBV20-1 and TRBJ1-1; D is uncertain. This CDR3 has 11 amino acids. The germline V and J ends were trimmed by 7 bases and 1 base, with 7 bases remaining between them. Germline V lookup: CDR1 DFQATT, CDR2 SNEGSKA (reference sequence). The CDR3 sequence: CSGAANTEAFF. The CDR3 nucleotides are TGCAGTGGCGCGGCGAACACTGAAGCTTTCTTT.

The chain uses TRBV30 and TRBJ2-7; the match to TRBD1 covers 8 bases. The CDR3 totals 12 residues. The ends lost 8 bases at V and 2 bases at J; junction bases unmatched: 5. Germline CDR1 GTSNPN, CDR2 SVGIG (reference sequence). The CDR3 DNA follows: TGTGCCGGTAACAGGGGGGCCTACGAGCAGTACTTC. As protein: CAGNRGAYEQYF.

CDR3 sequence (DNA): TGCGCCAGCAGCCTCTCTTCTGGGACAGGGGCTGAAGCTTTCTTT. As protein: CASSLSSGTGAEAFF. The J gene is TRBJ1-1, the V gene TRBV5-1; 10 bases are a match to TRBD1. Trimming took 4 bases from V and 6 from J; bases not matched to a gene: 9. The CDR3 is 15 residues long. Germline assignment: CDR1 SGHRS and CDR2 YFSETQ.

The rearrangement joins TRBV20-1 to TRBJ2-7; possible D gene TRBD2, 5 bases. The germline gives CDR1 DFQATT, CDR2 SNEGSKA (reference sequence). V was cut by 7 bases and J by 3 bases, with 10 bases left in between. The CDR3 is 11 amino acids. The CDR3 DNA reads as TGCAGTGGCACCCGGGACTACGAGCAGTACTTC. This translates into CSGTRDYEQYF.

The CDR3 DNA sequence: TGTGCCAGCAGCTTAAGAACTTATAGCAATCAGCCCCAGCATTTT. Encoded protein: CASSLRTYSNQPQHF. The rearrangement joins TRBV7-2 to TRBJ1-5; D is unclear. The CDR3 contains 15 residues. Germline V CDR1 and CDR2: SGHTA, FQGNSA. V lost 2 bases to trimming and J lost 0 bases, with 8 bases between them.

This chain links TRBV5-1 with TRBJ1-2, with D perhaps TRBD1 (6 bases). Germline V gene sequence: CDR1 SGHRS, CDR2 YFSETQ. V lost 0 bases to trimming and J lost 1 base, with 10 bases between them. CDR3 length: 15 amino acids. CDR3 DNA: TGCGCCAGCAGCTTGGAAGGGGGGGTTAACTATGGCTACACCTTC. Amino acid sequence: CASSLEGGVNYGYTF.

The chain recombines TRBV2 with TRBJ1-1; D call uncertain. CDR3 length equals 14 residues. The germline V gene has CDR1 SNHLY and CDR2 FYNNEI. V lost 2 bases to trimming and J lost 2 bases, with 9 bases between them. The CDR3 sequence is CASSESSYNTEAFF. Written as DNA, the CDR3 is TGTGCCAGCAGTGAAAGCTCCTATAACACTGAAGCTTTCTTT.

The J gene is TRBJ2-7, the V gene TRBV9; D possibly uses TRBD1 or TRBD2 (5 bases each). Per the germline V gene, CDR1 is SGDLS and CDR2 is YYNGEE. Deletions cut 3 bases from V and 3 bases from J, with 13 bases between. The CDR3 is 14 residues long. CDR3 loop: CASSESGQDYEQYF. In nucleotides, the CDR3 is TGTGCCAGCAGCGAATCGGGGCAAGACTACGAGCAGTACTTC.

The CDR3 is CASSYSIDSYPDTQYF. The CDR3 coding sequence is TGTGCCAGCAGTTACTCAATAGACAGTTACCCAGATACGCAGTATTTT. The rearrangement joins TRBV6-5 to TRBJ2-3, with a possible D match to TRBD1 (5 bases). The CDR3 runs 16 residues. The germline V gene encodes CDR1 MNHEY and CDR2 SVGAGI. V was shortened by 0 bases and J by 4 bases, with 14 bases between the two germline ends.

This chain links TRBV6-1 with TRBJ1-1, with TRBD1 matching 7 bases. Germline V gene sequence: CDR1 MNHNS, CDR2 SASEGT. After removal of 1 base from V and 7 bases from J, the junction contained 6 bases not matched to a gene. This CDR3 contains 14 residues. This CDR3 is CASSEEFGQVEAFF. CDR3 sequence (DNA): TGTGCCAGCAGTGAAGAATTCGGACAGGTTGAAGCTTTCTTT.

This chain joins TRBV28 and TRBJ2-5; D perhaps matches TRBD2 (6 bases). Germline assignment: CDR1 MDHEN and CDR2 SYDVKM. Trimming cost V 3 bases and J 5 bases, with 22 bases left between them. This CDR3 has 17 residues. Written as DNA, the CDR3 is TGTGCCAGCAGTTTTAGGAGGGCCGGGCCCGCGGGGGAGACCCAGTACTTC. As protein: CASSFRRAGPAGETQYF.

The chain is built from TRBV28 and TRBJ1-5; 7 nucleotides align to TRBD1. This CDR3 contains 14 residues. The germline V gene encodes CDR1 MDHEN and CDR2 SYDVKM. The V and J ends lost 8 bases and 0 bases, in that order; junction bases with no gene match: 4. CDR3 in DNA: TGTGCCAGCGGGACAGCCTATAGCAATCAGCCCCAGCATTTT. Encoded protein: CASGTAYSNQPQHF.

V is TRBV11-2 and J is TRBJ1-1; no firm D call. Trimming cost V 1 base and J 4 bases, with 10 bases left between them. The CDR3 has 14 residues. Germline values: CDR1 SGHAT, CDR2 FQNNGV. CDR3 coding DNA: TGTGCCAGCAGCTTAGTTAATGTTGGCACTGAAGCTTTCTTT. The encoded protein is CASSLVNVGTEAFF.

The V gene is TRBV19, the J gene TRBJ1-1; D gene unclear. The V and J ends lost 2 bases and 0 bases respectively, with 7 bases between them. The CDR3 spans 14 residues. Per germline, CDR1 LNHDA and CDR2 SQIVND (reference sequence). CDR3 loop: CASSIMGMNTEAFF. The CDR3 region has the DNA TGTGCCAGTAGTATAATGGGTATGAACACTGAAGCTTTCTTT.

The chain carries TRBV13 and TRBJ2-3; the D is unclear. The CDR3 sequence is 15 residues long. Trimming left V 4 bases short and J 1 base short, with 12 bases between. Germline V gene data show CDR1 as PRHDT and CDR2 as FYEKMQ (reference sequence). The CDR3 bases are TGTGCCAGCAGCTCCCCGGAAGCCCGCACAGATACGCAGTATTTT. This translates into CASSSPEARTDTQYF.

The rearrangement uses TRBV6-5 and TRBJ2-1, with D tentatively TRBD2 (7 bases). CDR1 is MNHEY, CDR2 SVGAGI, per germline. The CDR3 has 15 amino acids. V lost 9 bases and J 2 bases, leaving 17 bases between the germline ends. The CDR3 is CASRIGGGAYNEQFF. Written as DNA, the CDR3 is TGTGCCAGTAGGATAGGAGGGGGGGCCTACAATGAGCAGTTCTTC.